What follows are 17 T cell receptor beta chains derived from one specimen sequenced in a study of stem cell transplantation in POMP-related autoinflammatory disease. The method was immunoSEQ multiplex PCR; TCRdb's version includes in-frame clones alone and lacks a portion of them. The sample consists of fewer than 1,500 clones, approximately 80% of them appearing once. Sequencing was carried out using CD8+ T cells from PBMCs. The receptors stem from a human donor in good health.

The chain couples TRBV5-1 to TRBJ1-4, with unresolved D. Germline CDR1 is SGHRS and CDR2 is YFSETQ. Trimming took 0 bases from V and 10 from J, leaving 10 bases between them. This CDR3 has 13 amino acids. Here the CDR3 reads CASSLATGLKLFF. Written as DNA, the CDR3 is TGCGCCAGCAGCTTGGCTACGGGGTTAAAACTGTTTTTT. Variable domain in full (rest from reference TRBV5-1 and TRBJ1-4): KAGVTQTPRYLIKTRGQQVTLSCSPISGHRSVSWYQQTPGQGLQFLFEYFSETQRNKGNFPGRFSGRQFSNSRSEMNVSTLELGDSALYLCASSLATGLKLFFGSGTQLSVL.

This clone was seen once. The CDR3 nucleotides are TGTGCCAGCAGTTTATCCCGGGGGTACGAGCAGTACTTC. Encoded protein: CASSLSRGYEQYF. The V gene is TRBV27, the J gene TRBJ2-7, with D possibly being TRBD2 (6 bases). V lost 0 bases to trimming and J lost 4 bases, with 7 bases between them. This CDR3 is built from 13 residues. Germline CDR1 and CDR2: MNHEY and SMNVEV (reference sequence).

On this clone itself: At one boundary the junction diverges from the germline segment, which might be a read error. The gene calls are TRBV13 and TRBJ1-1; no clear D. In germline, CDR1 is PRHDT, CDR2 FYEKMQ (reference sequence). The CDR3 length is 14 residues. CDR3 residues: CASSLGLSNTEAFF. As DNA, the CDR3 is TGTGCCAGCAGTTTAGGGTTGTCGAACACTGAAGCTTTCTTT.

V gene TRBV6-4 combines with J gene TRBJ2-1; 8 bases align to TRBD2. The germline V gene encodes CDR1 MRHNA and CDR2 SNTAGT. V gave up 6 bases and J gave up 3 bases; unmatched junction bases: 1. The CDR3 is 13 residues long. CDR3 in amino acids: CASSGGDYNEQFF. The DNA of the CDR3 is TGTGCCAGCAGCGGGGGGGACTACAATGAGCAGTTCTTC.

In nucleotides, the CDR3 is TGCGCCAGCAGCTGCGACAGGGGTAACACTGAAGCTTTCTTT. Protein: CASSCDRGNTEAFF. The chain is built from TRBV5-1 and TRBJ1-1; 8 bases fit TRBD1. Per the germline V gene, CDR1 is SGHRS and CDR2 is YFSETQ. J lost 2 bases, V lost 3 bases, and 3 bases had no gene match. This CDR3 has 14 amino acids.

The chain carries TRBV10-1 and TRBJ2-5; D is perhaps TRBD1 or TRBD2 (5 bases each). The V end lost 6 bases, the J end lost 2 bases, and 22 bases lay between the germline ends. This CDR3 region has 17 residues. Germline CDR1 is WNHNN and CDR2 is SYGVQD (reference sequence). The CDR3 region is CASSQGPGRTIQETQYF. As DNA, the CDR3 is TGCGCCAGCAGCCAAGGTCCGGGACGCACGATTCAAGAGACCCAGTACTTC.

V gene TRBV2 combines with J gene TRBJ1-5, with 7 bases aligning to TRBD1. V shed 3 bases, J shed 3 bases, and the junction held 2 bases outside the gene matches. Germline CDR1 and CDR2: SNHLY and FYNNEI. The CDR3 is 14 amino acids. The CDR3 region is CASSETGTNQPQHF. CDR3 nucleotides: TGTGCCAGCAGTGAGACAGGGACCAATCAGCCCCAGCATTTT.

The chain links TRBV9 to TRBJ1-1, with D unresolved. Germline lookup yields CDR1 SGDLS and CDR2 YYNGEE. The germline V and J ends were trimmed by 3 bases and 4 bases, with 13 bases remaining between them. This CDR3 is built from 14 residues. The CDR3 nucleotides read TGTGCCAGCAGCGACGGATTCCTGGGCACTGAAGCTTTCTTT. This codes for CASSDGFLGTEAFF.

The chain joins TRBV30 to TRBJ2-3; TRBD2 matches at 10 bases. In germline, CDR1 is GTSNPN, CDR2 SVGIG (reference sequence). The CDR3 contains 16 residues. With 2 bases clipped from V and 0 bases from J, the junction kept 5 bases outside the gene matches. This CDR3 is CAWSTSGAASTDTQYF. CDR3 DNA: TGTGCCTGGAGTACTAGCGGGGCCGCTAGCACAGATACGCAGTATTTT.

This chain links TRBV19 with TRBJ1-6; D ambiguous. The CDR3 covers 12 residues. Looked up from germline, CDR1 is LNHDA and CDR2 is SQIVND (reference sequence). The ends were cut back, 6 bases at V and 10 bases at J, with 10 bases in the middle. The CDR3 nucleotides are TGTGCCAGTAGGAAGGTCGGCTCACCCCTCCACTTT. Translating it yields CASRKVGSPLHF.

In DNA, the CDR3 is TGTGCCAGCCAGCCCAGGACAGCGGGGACCGGGGAGCTGTTTTTT. Protein: CASQPRTAGTGELFF. The J gene is TRBJ2-2, the V gene TRBV2; D is possibly TRBD2 (7 bases). Per the germline V gene, CDR1 is SNHLY and CDR2 is FYNNEI. Trimming removed 8 bases from V and 5 bases from J, with 18 bases in between. The length of the CDR3 is 15 residues.

The rearrangement links TRBV4-1 to TRBJ1-3; D might be TRBD1 (6 bases). The CDR3 consists of 14 residues. Looked up from germline, CDR1 is MGHRA and CDR2 is YSYEKL. The V gene lost 6 bases and the J gene lost 2 bases, with 11 bases spanning the gap. This CDR3 is CASRDTGPGNTIYF. The CDR3 region has the DNA TGCGCCAGCAGAGACACAGGGCCTGGAAACACCATATATTTT.

The V call is TRBV5-1, the J call TRBJ1-1, with unresolved D. The CDR3 has 15 amino acids. V was cut by 6 bases and J by 2 bases, with 17 bases left in between. Germline assignment: CDR1 SGHRS and CDR2 YFSETQ. This chain's CDR3 is CASTSDRGKNTEAFF. For the CDR3, the DNA is TGCGCCAGCACTTCAGACCGAGGGAAAAACACTGAAGCTTTCTTT.

The J gene is TRBJ1-1, the V gene TRBV4-3; D is undetermined. This CDR3 region has 11 residues. From germline, CDR1 is LGHNA and CDR2 YSLEER. V was trimmed by 0 bases and J by 4 bases, leaving 0 bases between them. This chain's CDR3 is CASSQDTEAFF. The CDR3, as DNA: TGCGCCAGCAGCCAAGACACTGAAGCTTTCTTT.

This clone is large within its sample. V is TRBV5-8 and J is TRBJ1-1, with D perhaps matching TRBD1 (5 bases). The CDR3 is 14 residues long. Germline assignment: CDR1 SGHTS and CDR2 YDEGEE. V dropped 4 bases and J dropped 2 bases, with 12 bases sitting between them. The chain's CDR3 is CASSQGRRNTEAFF. The DNA of the CDR3 is TGTGCCAGCAGCCAGGGACGGAGAAACACTGAAGCTTTCTTT.

The chain is built from TRBV7-9 and TRBJ2-5; TRBD1 matches at 8 bases. The germline gives CDR1 SEHNR, CDR2 FQNEAQ (reference sequence). The CDR3 contains 18 residues. V lost 4 bases to trimming and J lost 5 bases; unmatched junction nucleotides: 18. For the CDR3, the DNA is TGTGCCAGCAGCTCCTCCCGGCCCACAGGGGGTTACTGGGAGACCCAGTACTTC. The encoded protein is CASSSSRPTGGYWETQYF.

This clone came up a few times. The chain recombines TRBV28 with TRBJ1-1; TRBD1 aligns across 8 bases. The CDR3 has 14 amino acids. Germline values: CDR1 MDHEN, CDR2 SYDVKM. The junction had 6 bases not matched to a gene; V was cut back by 5 bases and J by 4 bases. In DNA form, the CDR3 reads TGTGCCAGCAGTGCCGGACAGGGAGTCACTGAAGCTTTCTTT. As protein: CASSAGQGVTEAFF. Combining the CDR3 with reference TRBV28 and TRBJ1-1 gives the whole variable domain DVKVTQSSRYLVKRTGEKVFLECVQDMDHENMFWYRQDPGLGLRLIYFSYDVKMKEKGDIPEGYSVSREKKERFSLILESASTNQTSMYLCASSAGQGVTEAFFGQGTRLTVV.